This T cell receptor (beta chain) stems from a study of PD-1 blockade in classical Hodgkin lymphoma. In the case of this clone: Its antigen is unknown.

No patient escaped relapse after autologous stem cell transplantation, and brentuximab vedotin exposure varied. Sequenced by immunoSEQ multiplex PCR; TCRdb stores in-frame clones only, minus some. The sample records some 41,000 clones, roughly 70% being singletons. Study-wide findings and caveats: CD4+ TCR diversity, unlike CD8+, rose significantly by C4D1. The baseline diversity of complete responders showed similarity to that of newly diagnosed patients. Those starting nivolumab under 1 year post-ASCT were excluded.

The CDR3 has 15 residues. V dropped 3 bases and J dropped 1 base, with 10 bases sitting between them. Germline V gives CDR1 SGHTA, CDR2 FQGNSA. The sequencing here drew on peripheral blood mononuclear cells (PBMCs), taken before the second cycle of nivolumab. The genes are TRBV7-2 and TRBJ1-5; no definite D call. The TCR comes from a human donor with classical Hodgkin lymphoma. The CDR3 sequence: CASSFTGRSNQPQHF. In nucleotides, the CDR3 is TGTGCCAGCAGCTTTACTGGGAGGAGCAATCAGCCCCAGCATTTT.